Reported below is one TCR beta chain. The target antigen is unknown. Germline CDR1 is SGHDN and CDR2 is FVKESK. The CDR3 length is 15 residues. J was trimmed by 6 bases and V by 2 bases; bases with no gene match: 5. The PCR had 60 Vbeta and 13 Jbeta primers. In the source study's methods: The count from a later analysis was 65 million to 90 million unique TCR beta chains, 9 million to 12 million of them shared. Libraries were prepared by immunoSEQ multiplex PCR; TCRdb keeps only in-frame clonotypes and omits some of them. That table gives V, J and clone size, and the DNA gave D and trimming. The table has under 200,000 clones, 70% to 80% seen once. This entry comes from a study of cytomegalovirus exposure and HLA in healthy donors. Whole-study findings and limits: A list of about 180 TCR beta chains associated with cytomegalovirus was given. The dataset shows that most TCR sequences were rare, while some public TCRs occurred in many donors.

This sequence originates from a woman in her forties or fifties in good health and CMV-seronegative. The chain couples TRBV14 to TRBJ2-2; 8 bases align to TRBD1. The specimen sequenced was PBMCs. The CDR3 sequence is CASSQRAGGPGELFF. For the CDR3, the DNA is TGTGCCAGCAGCCAACGGGCAGGGGGCCCCGGGGAGCTGTTTTTT.